This T cell receptor beta chain came from a study of T cell changes during pregnancy in multiple sclerosis. This CDR3 spans 14 amino acids. V lost 7 bases and J 7 bases, leaving 16 bases between the germline ends. In germline, CDR1 is MNHNS, CDR2 SASEGT. This table comes from immunoSEQ multiplex PCR, and its TCRdb copy is limited to in-frame clones, with some not included. The data hold around 70,000 clones, with roughly nine tenths observed a single time. The chain carries TRBV6-1 and TRBJ2-2; possibly TRBD1 for D (6 bases). The clonotype originates from a female donor in good health, enrolled as a control in a pregnancy study. The material sequenced was peripheral blood, taken in the second trimester of pregnancy. The CDR3 loop reads CASNPTGSNGELFF. Here the CDR3 DNA reads TGTGCCAGCAACCCGACAGGAAGTAACGGGGAGCTGTTTTTT.